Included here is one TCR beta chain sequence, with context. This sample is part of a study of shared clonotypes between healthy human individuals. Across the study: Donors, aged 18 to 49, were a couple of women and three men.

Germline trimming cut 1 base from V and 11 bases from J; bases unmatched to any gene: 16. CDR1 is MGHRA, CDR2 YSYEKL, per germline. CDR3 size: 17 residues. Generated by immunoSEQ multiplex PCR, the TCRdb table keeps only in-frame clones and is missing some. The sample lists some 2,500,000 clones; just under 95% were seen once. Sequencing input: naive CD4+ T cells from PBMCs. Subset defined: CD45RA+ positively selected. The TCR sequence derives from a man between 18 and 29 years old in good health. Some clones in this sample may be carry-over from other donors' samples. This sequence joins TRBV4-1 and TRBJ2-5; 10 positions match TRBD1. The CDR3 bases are TGCGCCAGCAGCCAAGCCCGTTACGGGACAGGGGCCTTGGGGCAGTACTTC. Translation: CASSQARYGTGALGQYF.